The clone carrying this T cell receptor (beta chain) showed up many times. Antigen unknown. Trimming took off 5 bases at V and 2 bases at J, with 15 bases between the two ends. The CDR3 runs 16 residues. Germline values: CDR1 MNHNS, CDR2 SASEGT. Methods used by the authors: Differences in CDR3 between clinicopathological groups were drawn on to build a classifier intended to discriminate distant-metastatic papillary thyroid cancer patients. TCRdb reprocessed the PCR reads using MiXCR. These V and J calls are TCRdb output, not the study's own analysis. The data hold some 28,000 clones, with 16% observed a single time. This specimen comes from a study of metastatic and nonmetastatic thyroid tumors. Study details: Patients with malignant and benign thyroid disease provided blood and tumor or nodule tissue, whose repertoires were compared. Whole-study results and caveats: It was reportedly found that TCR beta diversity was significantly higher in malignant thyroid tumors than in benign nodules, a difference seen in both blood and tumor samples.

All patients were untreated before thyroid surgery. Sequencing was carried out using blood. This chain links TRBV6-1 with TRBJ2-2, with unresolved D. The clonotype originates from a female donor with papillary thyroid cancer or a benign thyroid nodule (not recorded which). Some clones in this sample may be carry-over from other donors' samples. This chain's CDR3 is CASSTWKGINTGELFF. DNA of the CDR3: TGTGCCAGCAGTACCTGGAAAGGGATCAACACCGGGGAGCTGTTTTTT.